This is a list of T cell receptor beta chains from one sample in a study of blood T cell repertoires in COVID-19. Method: immunoSEQ multiplex PCR; TCRdb's copy keeps in-frame clones and lacks some. The sample has approximately 300,000 clones, roughly 90% seen once. Material for sequencing was peripheral blood. These receptors were taken from a woman in her 30s with COVID-19, enrolled during active disease. The CDR3 runs from the conserved cysteine through the conserved F or W. The order of the fields is clone size, V gene, CDR3 length, D gene, J gene, CDR3 protein, CDR3 DNA. The D gene is left open where the match is weak. Expanded clones are given a class, and other clones once, few, many or no size at all.

clone size: NA; V gene: TRBV7-9; CDR3 length: 15; D gene: TRBD1; J gene: TRBJ1-2; CDR3 protein: CASSKGRGFNYGYTF; CDR3 DNA: TGTGCCAGCAGCAAAGGCAGGGGGTTCAATTATGGCTACACCTTC
clone size: NA; V gene: TRBV5-4; CDR3 length: 15; D gene: TRBD2; J gene: TRBJ2-3; CDR3 protein: CASSPGGANTDTQYF; CDR3 DNA: TGTGCCAGCAGCCCGGGGGGGGCCAACACAGATACGCAGTATTTT
clone size: NA; V gene: TRBV2; CDR3 length: 14; D gene: NA; J gene: TRBJ1-6; CDR3 protein: CASSYRGFNSPLHF; CDR3 DNA: TGTGCCAGCAGTTACCGCGGATTTAATTCACCCCTCCACTTT
clone size: NA; V gene: TRBV11-2; CDR3 length: 16; D gene: TRBD1; J gene: TRBJ1-2; CDR3 protein: CASSYTGTGTNYGYTF; CDR3 DNA: TGTGCCAGCAGCTATACCGGGACAGGAACTAACTATGGCTACACCTTC
clone size: once; V gene: TRBV6-4; CDR3 length: 15; D gene: TRBD1; J gene: TRBJ1-1; CDR3 protein: CASRLQGYMNTEAFF; CDR3 DNA: TGTGCCAGCCGATTACAGGGGTACATGAACACTGAAGCTTTCTTT
clone size: few; V gene: TRBV4-1; CDR3 length: 14; D gene: TRBD1; J gene: TRBJ1-1; CDR3 protein: CASSPSGQGSEAFF; CDR3 DNA: TGCGCCAGCAGCCCGTCGGGACAGGGCTCTGAAGCTTTCTTT
clone size: NA; V gene: TRBV27; CDR3 length: 17; D gene: NA; J gene: TRBJ1-1; CDR3 protein: CASSLSPSGPWDTEAFF; CDR3 DNA: TGTGCCAGCAGTTTATCACCCAGCGGCCCCTGGGACACTGAAGCTTTCTTT
clone size: NA; V gene: TRBV30; CDR3 length: 13; D gene: TRBD1; J gene: TRBJ1-1; CDR3 protein: CAWWTGGNTEAFF; CDR3 DNA: TGTGCCTGGTGGACAGGGGGGAACACTGAAGCTTTCTTT
clone size: NA; V gene: TRBV30; CDR3 length: 13; D gene: NA; J gene: TRBJ1-1; CDR3 protein: CAWSYWEDTEAFF; CDR3 DNA: TGTGCCTGGAGTTACTGGGAGGACACTGAAGCTTTCTTT
clone size: NA; V gene: TRBV7-8; CDR3 length: 14; D gene: TRBD1; J gene: TRBJ1-1; CDR3 protein: CASSSGQGETEAFF; CDR3 DNA: TGTGCCAGCAGCTCTGGACAGGGGGAGACTGAAGCTTTCTTT
clone size: NA; V gene: TRBV2; CDR3 length: 17; D gene: NA; J gene: TRBJ1-1; CDR3 protein: CASSGRGIPPLNTEAFF; CDR3 DNA: TGTGCCAGCAGTGGCAGGGGAATTCCTCCCTTAAACACTGAAGCTTTCTTT
clone size: NA; V gene: TRBV6-5; CDR3 length: 11; D gene: NA; J gene: TRBJ1-5; CDR3 protein: CASTTGGPQHF; CDR3 DNA: TGTGCCAGCACTACCGGGGGGCCCCAGCATTTT
clone size: NA; V gene: TRBV24-1; CDR3 length: 10; D gene: NA; J gene: TRBJ2-7; CDR3 protein: CATSADEQYF; CDR3 DNA: TGTGCCACCAGTGCGGACGAGCAGTACTTC
clone size: NA; V gene: TRBV7-9; CDR3 length: 12; D gene: NA; J gene: TRBJ1-1; CDR3 protein: CASSNGDTEAFF; CDR3 DNA: TGTGCCAGCAGTAACGGAGACACTGAAGCTTTCTTT
clone size: NA; V gene: TRBV6-1; CDR3 length: 16; D gene: TRBD1; J gene: TRBJ1-1; CDR3 protein: CASSKGQGNMNTEAFF; CDR3 DNA: TGTGCCAGCAGTAAAGGACAGGGGAACATGAACACTGAAGCTTTCTTT
clone size: NA; V gene: TRBV27; CDR3 length: 16; D gene: NA; J gene: TRBJ2-5; CDR3 protein: CASSLSPQRRGETQYF; CDR3 DNA: TGTGCCAGCAGTTTATCGCCTCAGAGGAGAGGGGAGACCCAGTACTTC
clone size: NA; V gene: TRBV30; CDR3 length: 15; D gene: TRBD2; J gene: TRBJ2-1; CDR3 protein: CAWSVRVAGEGEQFF; CDR3 DNA: TGTGCCTGGAGTGTAAGAGTAGCGGGAGAAGGTGAGCAGTTCTTC
clone size: NA; V gene: TRBV7-3; CDR3 length: 15; D gene: NA; J gene: TRBJ1-1; CDR3 protein: CASSLYGGQNTEAFF; CDR3 DNA: TGTGCCAGCAGCTTATACGGGGGTCAGAACACTGAAGCTTTCTTT
clone size: once; V gene: TRBV27; CDR3 length: 17; D gene: TRBD2; J gene: TRBJ2-3; CDR3 protein: CASSASARAGGTDTQYF; CDR3 DNA: TGTGCCAGCAGTGCGTCGGCTAGAGCGGGGGGCACAGATACGCAGTATTTT
clone size: NA; V gene: TRBV14; CDR3 length: 17; D gene: NA; J gene: TRBJ1-1; CDR3 protein: CASSQEGGLESNTEAFF; CDR3 DNA: TGTGCCAGCAGCCAAGAGGGAGGACTCGAATCCAACACTGAAGCTTTCTTT
clone size: NA; V gene: TRBV6-1; CDR3 length: 11; D gene: NA; J gene: TRBJ1-5; CDR3 protein: CASSDVQPQHF; CDR3 DNA: TGTGCCAGCAGTGATGTACAGCCCCAGCATTTT
clone size: NA; V gene: TRBV2; CDR3 length: 15; D gene: TRBD2; J gene: TRBJ2-3; CDR3 protein: CASRATAGGVDTQYF; CDR3 DNA: TGTGCCAGCCGGGCAACCGCGGGAGGAGTTGATACGCAGTATTTT
clone size: NA; V gene: TRBV6-5; CDR3 length: 11; D gene: TRBD1; J gene: TRBJ1-2; CDR3 protein: CASTGGYGYTF; CDR3 DNA: TGTGCCAGCACAGGGGGCTATGGCTACACCTTC
clone size: once; V gene: TRBV5-4; CDR3 length: 15; D gene: TRBD2; J gene: TRBJ2-5; CDR3 protein: CASSPHSSGQETQYF; CDR3 DNA: TGTGCCAGCAGTCCCCATTCTAGCGGACAAGAGACCCAGTACTTC
clone size: NA; V gene: TRBV9; CDR3 length: 15; D gene: TRBD2; J gene: TRBJ2-7; CDR3 protein: CASSKTSSGTYEQYF; CDR3 DNA: TGTGCCAGCAGCAAAACGTCTAGCGGAACCTACGAGCAGTACTTC
clone size: NA; V gene: TRBV30; CDR3 length: 11; D gene: NA; J gene: TRBJ2-7; CDR3 protein: CAWGRTYEQYF; CDR3 DNA: TGTGCCTGGGGCAGGACCTACGAGCAGTACTTC
clone size: once; V gene: TRBV2; CDR3 length: 13; D gene: NA; J gene: TRBJ1-2; CDR3 protein: CASSVARAGGYTF; CDR3 DNA: TGTGCCAGCAGTGTGGCCCGGGCGGGAGGCTACACCTTC
clone size: NA; V gene: TRBV9; CDR3 length: 15; D gene: NA; J gene: TRBJ1-4; CDR3 protein: CASSVGQSANEKLFF; CDR3 DNA: TGTGCCAGCAGCGTAGGACAGTCGGCTAATGAAAAACTGTTTTTT
clone size: few; V gene: TRBV13; CDR3 length: 23; D gene: NA; J gene: TRBJ2-7; CDR3 protein: CASSHGPGQGFGLAGAFGYEQYF; CDR3 DNA: TGTGCCAGCAGCCACGGCCCGGGACAGGGATTCGGGCTAGCGGGAGCATTCGGGTACGAGCAGTACTTC
clone size: NA; V gene: TRBV1; CDR3 length: 14; D gene: NA; J gene: TRBJ1-2; CDR3 protein: CTSSPPGGDYGYTF; CDR3 DNA: TGCACCAGCAGTCCTCCGGGAGGGGACTATGGCTACACCTTC
clone size: NA; V gene: TRBV6-5; CDR3 length: 14; D gene: NA; J gene: TRBJ1-1; CDR3 protein: CASSPGWGNTEAFF; CDR3 DNA: TGTGCCAGCAGCCCAGGGTGGGGGAACACTGAAGCTTTCTTT
clone size: NA; V gene: TRBV5-1; CDR3 length: 12; D gene: TRBD1; J gene: TRBJ2-7; CDR3 protein: CASSWTGDEQYF; CDR3 DNA: TGCGCCAGCAGCTGGACAGGCGACGAGCAGTACTTC
clone size: once; V gene: TRBV6-4; CDR3 length: 14; D gene: TRBD1; J gene: TRBJ1-5; CDR3 protein: CASSERRGLEPQHF; CDR3 DNA: TGTGCCAGCAGTGAACGGAGGGGGCTTGAGCCCCAGCATTTT
clone size: NA; V gene: TRBV10-3; CDR3 length: 13; D gene: NA; J gene: TRBJ1-1; CDR3 protein: CAISGRENTEAFF; CDR3 DNA: TGTGCCATCAGTGGCAGGGAGAACACTGAAGCTTTCTTT
clone size: NA; V gene: TRBV30; CDR3 length: 13; D gene: NA; J gene: TRBJ1-1; CDR3 protein: CAWGLTVNTEAFF; CDR3 DNA: TGTGCCTGGGGCCTGACAGTGAACACTGAAGCTTTCTTT
clone size: NA; V gene: TRBV20-1; CDR3 length: 13; D gene: TRBD1; J gene: TRBJ1-2; CDR3 protein: CSASYPTGHGYTF; CDR3 DNA: TGCAGTGCTAGTTACCCGACAGGGCATGGCTACACCTTC
clone size: NA; V gene: TRBV7-9; CDR3 length: 14; D gene: NA; J gene: TRBJ1-1; CDR3 protein: CASSLAGRASEAFF; CDR3 DNA: TGTGCCAGCAGCTTAGCGGGCAGGGCGTCTGAAGCTTTCTTT
clone size: few; V gene: TRBV20-1; CDR3 length: 11; D gene: NA; J gene: TRBJ1-6; CDR3 protein: CSALREEGLHF; CDR3 DNA: TGCAGTGCTCTGAGGGAAGAGGGCCTCCACTTT
clone size: NA; V gene: TRBV6-5; CDR3 length: 14; D gene: TRBD2; J gene: TRBJ2-5; CDR3 protein: CASSTTSAKGTQYF; CDR3 DNA: TGTGCCAGCAGCACGACTAGCGCCAAGGGGACCCAGTACTTC
clone size: NA; V gene: TRBV6-1; CDR3 length: 15; D gene: NA; J gene: TRBJ1-5; CDR3 protein: CASSEFPTRGEPQHF; CDR3 DNA: TGTGCCAGCAGTGAATTTCCGACACGGGGGGAGCCCCAGCATTTT
clone size: NA; V gene: TRBV30; CDR3 length: 12; D gene: NA; J gene: TRBJ2-3; CDR3 protein: CAWSPGGDTQYF; CDR3 DNA: TGTGCCTGGAGCCCCGGTGGAGATACGCAGTATTTT
clone size: NA; V gene: TRBV2; CDR3 length: 13; D gene: NA; J gene: TRBJ1-5; CDR3 protein: CASRGGVNQPQHF; CDR3 DNA: TGTGCCAGCAGAGGAGGGGTCAATCAGCCCCAGCATTTT
clone size: NA; V gene: TRBV10-3; CDR3 length: 15; D gene: TRBD1; J gene: TRBJ1-5; CDR3 protein: CAISSTGESNQPQHF; CDR3 DNA: TGTGCCATCAGTTCGACAGGGGAAAGCAATCAGCCCCAGCATTTT
clone size: NA; V gene: TRBV4-1; CDR3 length: 15; D gene: NA; J gene: TRBJ1-1; CDR3 protein: CASSQETGVSTEAFF; CDR3 DNA: TGCGCCAGCAGCCAAGAAACGGGGGTCTCCACTGAAGCTTTCTTT
clone size: few; V gene: TRBV7-2; CDR3 length: 15; D gene: NA; J gene: TRBJ1-6; CDR3 protein: CASSLSGTDSLSLHF; CDR3 DNA: TGTGCCAGCAGCTTATCTGGGACTGACAGTTTGTCCCTCCACTTT
clone size: NA; V gene: TRBV4-1; CDR3 length: 15; D gene: NA; J gene: TRBJ1-1; CDR3 protein: CASSPNTAVNTEAFF; CDR3 DNA: TGCGCCAGCAGCCCAAACACCGCCGTGAACACTGAAGCTTTCTTT
clone size: NA; V gene: TRBV28; CDR3 length: 15; D gene: TRBD1; J gene: TRBJ2-7; CDR3 protein: CASKAGTGIIYEQYF; CDR3 DNA: TGTGCCAGCAAGGCCGGGACAGGGATTATCTACGAGCAGTACTTC
clone size: NA; V gene: TRBV5-1; CDR3 length: 13; D gene: NA; J gene: TRBJ1-1; CDR3 protein: CASSLDMNTEAFF; CDR3 DNA: TGCGCCAGCAGCTTGGACATGAACACTGAAGCTTTCTTT
clone size: once; V gene: TRBV28; CDR3 length: 14; D gene: TRBD2; J gene: TRBJ2-1; CDR3 protein: CASKRAGPYNEQFF; CDR3 DNA: TGTGCCAGCAAAAGAGCGGGACCCTACAATGAGCAGTTCTTC
clone size: once; V gene: TRBV4-2; CDR3 length: 13; D gene: NA; J gene: TRBJ2-2; CDR3 protein: CASSQGTAGELFF; CDR3 DNA: TGTGCCAGCAGCCAAGGAACGGCCGGGGAGCTGTTTTTT
clone size: NA; V gene: TRBV6-1; CDR3 length: 17; D gene: TRBD1; J gene: TRBJ1-6; CDR3 protein: CASSDIGRTGSNSPLHF; CDR3 DNA: TGTGCCAGCAGTGACATCGGTCGGACAGGGAGCAATTCACCCCTCCACTTT
clone size: NA; V gene: TRBV7-6; CDR3 length: 11; D gene: NA; J gene: TRBJ2-3; CDR3 protein: CASSPLDTQYF; CDR3 DNA: TGTGCCAGCAGCCCCCTGGATACGCAGTATTTT